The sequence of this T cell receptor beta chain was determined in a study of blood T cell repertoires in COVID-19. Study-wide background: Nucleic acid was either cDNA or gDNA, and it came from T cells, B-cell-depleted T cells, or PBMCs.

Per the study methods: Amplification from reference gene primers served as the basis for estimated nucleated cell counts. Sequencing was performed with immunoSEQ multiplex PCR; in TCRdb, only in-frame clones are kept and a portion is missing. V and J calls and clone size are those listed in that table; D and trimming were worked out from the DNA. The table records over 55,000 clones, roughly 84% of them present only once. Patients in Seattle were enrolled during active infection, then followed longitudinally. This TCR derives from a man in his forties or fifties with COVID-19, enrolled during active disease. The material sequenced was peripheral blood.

Here the CDR3 reads CASSQVGGTGELFF. The CDR3 DNA sequence: TGCGCCAGCAGCCAAGTCGGCGGAACCGGGGAGCTGTTTTTT. This sequence joins TRBV4-3 and TRBJ2-2; D unclear. The germline CDR1 and CDR2 sequences are LGHNA and YSLEER. With 1 base removed from V and 5 bases from J, the gap between germline ends came to 8 bases. The CDR3 length is 14 residues.